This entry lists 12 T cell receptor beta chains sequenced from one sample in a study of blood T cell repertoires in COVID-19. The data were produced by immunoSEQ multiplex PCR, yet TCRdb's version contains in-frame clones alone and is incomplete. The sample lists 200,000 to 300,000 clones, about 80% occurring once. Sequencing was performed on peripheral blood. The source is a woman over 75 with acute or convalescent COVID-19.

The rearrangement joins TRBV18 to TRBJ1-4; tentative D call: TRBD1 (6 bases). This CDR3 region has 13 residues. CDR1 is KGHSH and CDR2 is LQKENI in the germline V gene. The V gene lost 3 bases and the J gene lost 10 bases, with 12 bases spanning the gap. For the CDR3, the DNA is TGTGCCAGCTCACCGAACAGGGATGGAAAACTGTTTTTT. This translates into CASSPNRDGKLFF. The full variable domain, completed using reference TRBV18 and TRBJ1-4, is NAGVMQNPRHLVRRRGQEARLRCSPMKGHSHVYWYRQLPEEGLKFMVYLQKENIIDESGMPKERFSAEFPKEGPSILRIQQVVRGDSAAYFCASSPNRDGKLFFGSGTQLSVL.

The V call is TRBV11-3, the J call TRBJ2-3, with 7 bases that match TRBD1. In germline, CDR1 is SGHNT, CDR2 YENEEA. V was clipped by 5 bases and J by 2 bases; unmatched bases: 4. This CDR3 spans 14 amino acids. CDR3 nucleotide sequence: TGTGCCAGCAGCCAAGGACAGGCCACAGATACGCAGTATTTT. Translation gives CASSQGQATDTQYF.

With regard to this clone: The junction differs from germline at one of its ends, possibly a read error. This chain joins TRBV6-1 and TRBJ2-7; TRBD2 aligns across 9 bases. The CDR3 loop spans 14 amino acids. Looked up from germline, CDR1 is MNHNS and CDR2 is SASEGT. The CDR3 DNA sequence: TGTGCCAGCAGCGAAGCGGGGGGCTCCTACGAGCAGTACTTC. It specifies CASSEAGGSYEQYF.

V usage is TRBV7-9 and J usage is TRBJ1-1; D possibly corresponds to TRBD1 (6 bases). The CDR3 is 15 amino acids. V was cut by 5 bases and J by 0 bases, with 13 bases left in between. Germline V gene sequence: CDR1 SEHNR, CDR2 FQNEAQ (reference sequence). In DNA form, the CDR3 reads TGTGCCAGCAGCACACTGACAGGCCTGAACACTGAAGCTTTCTTT. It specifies CASSTLTGLNTEAFF. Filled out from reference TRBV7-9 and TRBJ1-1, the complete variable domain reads DTGVSQNPRHKITKRGQNVTFRCDPISEHNRLYWYRQTLGQGPEFLTYFQNEAQLEKSRLLSDRFSAERPKGSFSTLEIQRTEQGDSAMYLCASSTLTGLNTEAFFGQGTRLTVV.

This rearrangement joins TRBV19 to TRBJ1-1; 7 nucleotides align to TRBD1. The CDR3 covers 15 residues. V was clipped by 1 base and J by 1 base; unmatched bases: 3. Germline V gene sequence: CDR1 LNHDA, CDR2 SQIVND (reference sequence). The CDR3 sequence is CASSIVGQPNTEAFF. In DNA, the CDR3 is TGTGCCAGTAGTATAGTGGGACAGCCGAACACTGAAGCTTTCTTT.

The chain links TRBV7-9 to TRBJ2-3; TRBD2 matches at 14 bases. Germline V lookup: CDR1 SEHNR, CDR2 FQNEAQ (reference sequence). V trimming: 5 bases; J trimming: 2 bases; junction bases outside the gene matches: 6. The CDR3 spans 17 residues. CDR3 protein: CASSARGLAGATDTQYF. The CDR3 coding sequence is TGTGCCAGCAGCGCTAGGGGACTAGCGGGGGCCACAGATACGCAGTATTTT.

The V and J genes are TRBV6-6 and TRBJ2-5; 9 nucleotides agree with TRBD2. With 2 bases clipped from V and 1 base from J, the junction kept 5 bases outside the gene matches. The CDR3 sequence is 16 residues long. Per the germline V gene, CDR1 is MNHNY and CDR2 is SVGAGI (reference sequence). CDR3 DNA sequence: TGTGCCAGCAGTTACCCTGTAGCGGGAGCCCAAGAGACCCAGTACTTC. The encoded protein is CASSYPVAGAQETQYF.

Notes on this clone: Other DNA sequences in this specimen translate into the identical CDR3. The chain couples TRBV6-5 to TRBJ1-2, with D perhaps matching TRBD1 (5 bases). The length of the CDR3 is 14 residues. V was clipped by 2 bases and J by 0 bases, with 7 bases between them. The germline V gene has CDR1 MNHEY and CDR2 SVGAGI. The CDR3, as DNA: TGTGCCAGCAGTTACAGGGGATCTAACTATGGCTACACCTTC. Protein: CASSYRGSNYGYTF.

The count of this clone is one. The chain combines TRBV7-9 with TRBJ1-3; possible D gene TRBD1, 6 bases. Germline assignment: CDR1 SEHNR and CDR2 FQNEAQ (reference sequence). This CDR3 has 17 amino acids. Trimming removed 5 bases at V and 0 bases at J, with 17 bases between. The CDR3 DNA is TGTGCCAGCAGCCCAATACAGGGAAAGAACTCTGGAAACACCATATATTTT. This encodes CASSPIQGKNSGNTIYF.

The CDR3 is CASSETRGGAYEQYF. The DNA of the CDR3 is TGTGCCAGCAGTGAAACAAGGGGGGGAGCCTACGAGCAGTACTTC. The V and J genes are TRBV6-1 and TRBJ2-7, with D maybe TRBD2 (7 bases). CDR1 is MNHNS and CDR2 is SASEGT in the germline V gene. Trimming pared 2 bases from V and 2 bases from J, leaving 13 bases between. The CDR3 runs 15 residues.

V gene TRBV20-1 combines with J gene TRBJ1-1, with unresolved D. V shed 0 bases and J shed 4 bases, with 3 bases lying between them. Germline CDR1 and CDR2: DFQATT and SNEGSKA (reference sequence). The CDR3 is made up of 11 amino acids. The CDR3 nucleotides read TGCAGTGCTAGAGAAGCCACTGAAGCTTTCTTT. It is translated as CSAREATEAFF.

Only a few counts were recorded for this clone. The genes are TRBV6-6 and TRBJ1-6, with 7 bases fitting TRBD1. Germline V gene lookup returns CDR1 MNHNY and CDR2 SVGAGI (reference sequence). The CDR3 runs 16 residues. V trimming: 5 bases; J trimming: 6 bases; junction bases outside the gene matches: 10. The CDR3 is CASSIPDRNSNSPLHF. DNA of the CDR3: TGTGCCAGCAGTATTCCGGACAGGAATAGTAATTCACCCCTCCACTTT.